This TCR beta chain derives from a study of T cells after yellow fever vaccination. The germline V gene encodes CDR1 MNHNS and CDR2 SASEGT. The length of the CDR3 is 17 residues. The V gene lost 5 bases and the J gene lost 4 bases, with 21 bases spanning the gap. Via MiXCR, TCRdb re-called the 5' RACE reads, giving one row per CDR3 protein. This table holds some 160,000 distinct CDR3 sequences, approximately 9.9% found once. The chain is built from TRBV6-1 and TRBJ1-5; D remains ambiguous. The TCR comes from a man aged 18 to 30 who received the YFV17D yellow fever vaccine. Sequences were derived from CD8+ T cells sorted from PBMCs, sampled 45 days after the yellow fever booster vaccination. The CDR3 nucleotides read TGTGCCAGCAGTCCCCGGGTGGGAGGAGCCTTAAATCAGCCCCAGCATTTT. Its protein product is CASSPRVGGALNQPQHF.